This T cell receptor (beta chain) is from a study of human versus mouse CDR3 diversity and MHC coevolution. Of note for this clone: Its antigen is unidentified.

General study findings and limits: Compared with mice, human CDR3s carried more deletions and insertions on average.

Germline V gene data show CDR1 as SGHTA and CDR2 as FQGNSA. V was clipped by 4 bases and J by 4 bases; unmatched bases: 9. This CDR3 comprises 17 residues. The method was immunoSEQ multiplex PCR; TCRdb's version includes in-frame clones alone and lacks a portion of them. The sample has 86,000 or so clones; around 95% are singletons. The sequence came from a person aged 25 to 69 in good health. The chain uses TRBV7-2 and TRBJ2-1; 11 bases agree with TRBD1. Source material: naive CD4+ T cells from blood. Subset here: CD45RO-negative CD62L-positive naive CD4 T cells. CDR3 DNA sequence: TGTGCCAGCAGCTCAAGAGTCGGGACAGGGGGTTACAATGAGCAGTTCTTC. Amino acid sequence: CASSSRVGTGGYNEQFF.